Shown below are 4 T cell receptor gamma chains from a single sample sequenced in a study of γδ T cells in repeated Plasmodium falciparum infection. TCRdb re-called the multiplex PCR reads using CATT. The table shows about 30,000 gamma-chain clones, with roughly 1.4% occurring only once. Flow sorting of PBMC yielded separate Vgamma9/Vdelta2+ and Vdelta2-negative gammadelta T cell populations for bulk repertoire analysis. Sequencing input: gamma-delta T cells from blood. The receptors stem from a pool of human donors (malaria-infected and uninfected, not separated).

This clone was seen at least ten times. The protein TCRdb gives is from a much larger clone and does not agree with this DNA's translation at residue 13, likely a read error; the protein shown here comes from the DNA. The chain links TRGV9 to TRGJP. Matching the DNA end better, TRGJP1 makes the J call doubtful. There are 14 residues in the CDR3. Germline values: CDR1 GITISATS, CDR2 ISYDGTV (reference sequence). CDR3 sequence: CALWEVAGKKIKIF. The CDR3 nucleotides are TGTGCCTTGTGGGAGGTGGCGGGCAAAAAAATCAAGATATTT.

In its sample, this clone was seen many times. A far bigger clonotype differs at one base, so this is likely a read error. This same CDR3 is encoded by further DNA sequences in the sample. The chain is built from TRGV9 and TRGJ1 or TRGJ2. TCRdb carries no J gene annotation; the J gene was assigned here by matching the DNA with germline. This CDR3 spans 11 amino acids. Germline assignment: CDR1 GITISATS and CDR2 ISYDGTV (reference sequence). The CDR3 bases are TGTGCCCTGTGGGAGGTTGGGAAGAAACTCTTT. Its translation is CALWEVGKKLF.

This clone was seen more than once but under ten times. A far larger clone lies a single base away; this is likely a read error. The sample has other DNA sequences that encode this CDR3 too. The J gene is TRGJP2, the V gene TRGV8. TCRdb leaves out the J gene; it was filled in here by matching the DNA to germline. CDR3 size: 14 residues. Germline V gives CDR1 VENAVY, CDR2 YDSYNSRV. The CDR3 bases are TGCGCCACCTGGGATACAGGCGGTGATTGGATCAAGACGTTT. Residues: CATWDTGGDWIKTF.

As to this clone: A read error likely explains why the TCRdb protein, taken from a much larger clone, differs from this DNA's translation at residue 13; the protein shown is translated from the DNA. The CDR3 region is CALWEVPIKELGEKIKVF. Here the CDR3 DNA reads TGTGCCTTGTGGGAGGTGCCAATCAAAGAGTTGGGCGAAAAAATCAAGGTATTT. J is TRGJP and V is TRGV9. TCRdb offers no J gene call, so here the DNA was matched to germline to obtain one. Germline V gives CDR1 GITISATS, CDR2 ISYDGTV (reference sequence). This CDR3 region has 18 residues.